One sample yielded the 12 T cell receptor beta chains listed below, sequenced in a study of radiation and T cells in renal cell carcinoma. The data were produced by immunoSEQ multiplex PCR, yet TCRdb's version contains in-frame clones alone and is incomplete. This sample carries fewer than 10,000 clones, over 55% of them seen once, and the ten largest clones take about 14%. Treatment in this sample: treatment-naive control, cytoreductive nephrectomy. Here the sequenced sample was tumor tissue, taken from a patient whose treatment was nephrectomy without radiotherapy. The receptors derive from a man in his sixties with renal cell carcinoma.

This chain connects TRBV11-2 to TRBJ2-5; 8 bases map to TRBD2. The CDR3 runs 18 residues. Unmatched junction bases numbered 18, after V lost 4 bases and J lost 5 bases. Germline assignment: CDR1 SGHAT and CDR2 FQNNGV. The CDR3 sequence is CASSSTTWAGGGYETQYF. For the CDR3, the DNA is TGTGCCAGCAGCTCGACCACTTGGGCGGGGGGAGGATATGAGACCCAGTACTTC.

The rearrangement uses TRBV5-4 and TRBJ2-7; D is ambiguous. This CDR3 is built from 14 residues. Germline V gives CDR1 SGHNT, CDR2 YYREEE (reference sequence). V dropped 0 bases and J dropped 6 bases, with 13 bases sitting between them. This CDR3 is CASSLGVGRAEQYF. CDR3 DNA: TGTGCCAGCAGCTTGGGGGTCGGTCGAGCCGAGCAGTACTTC.

This clone counts as medium-sized. The chain joins TRBV27 to TRBJ2-7; TRBD2 agrees at 7 bases. In germline, CDR1 is MNHEY, CDR2 SMNVEV (reference sequence). With V trimmed by 6 bases and J by 6 bases, 8 bases remained unmatched. The CDR3 consists of 13 residues. The CDR3 loop reads CASSHTLASEQYF. CDR3 coding DNA: TGTGCCAGCAGCCACACACTAGCGAGCGAGCAGTACTTC.

This chain connects TRBV7-3 to TRBJ2-1; D gene unclear. Trimming pared 1 base from V and 4 bases from J, leaving 5 bases between. The CDR3 has 13 residues. Germline CDR1 SGHTA, CDR2 FQGTGA. The CDR3 DNA reads TGTGCCAGCAGCTTAAATCGTTACAATGAGCAGTTCTTC. Its translation is CASSLNRYNEQFF.

V usage is TRBV21-1 and J usage is TRBJ1-1; whether TRBD1, the table's D call, matches the DNA was not checked. TRBV21-1 is a pseudogene. The CDR3 spans 13 residues. CDR3 in DNA: TGTGCCAGCAGCAAGAAAACAGGGAGAGAAGCTTTCTTT. This gives the protein CASSKKTGREAFF.

The table lists this clone with a count of one. The V call is TRBV7-9, the J call TRBJ1-5, with 8 positions matching TRBD1. The V and J ends lost 1 base and 3 bases, in that order; junction bases with no gene match: 5. CDR3 length: 16 residues. Germline CDR1 and CDR2: SEHNR and FQNEAQ (reference sequence). In DNA form, the CDR3 reads TGTGCCAGCAGCTTAGGGACAGGGTTCGCCAATCAGCCCCAGCATTTT. Residues: CASSLGTGFANQPQHF.

The V and J genes are TRBV7-9 and TRBJ1-4, with TRBD1 matching over 9 bases. The CDR3 length is 15 residues. V lost 4 bases, J lost 8 bases, and 8 bases stayed unmatched. Germline V lookup: CDR1 SEHNR, CDR2 FQNEAQ (reference sequence). CDR3 sequence: CASSSSTGGNEKLFF. CDR3 DNA: TGTGCCAGCAGCTCCTCGACAGGGGGAAACGAAAAACTGTTTTTT.

V usage is TRBV19 and J usage is TRBJ1-1; no reliable D call. Trimming cost V 5 bases and J 0 bases, with 7 bases left between them. This CDR3 contains 13 residues. Germline V CDR1 and CDR2: LNHDA, SQIVND (reference sequence). For the CDR3, the DNA is TGTGCCAGTAGTTTCCTTCTGAACACTGAAGCTTTCTTT. It encodes CASSFLLNTEAFF.

In this sample, this clone turned up a few times. This sequence joins TRBV7-9 and TRBJ1-6; D gene uncertain. Germline CDR1 is SEHNR and CDR2 is FQNEAQ (reference sequence). Trimming removed 3 bases from V and 13 bases from J, with 10 bases in between. This CDR3 has 12 residues. This CDR3 is CASSLDFSPLHF. DNA of the CDR3: TGTGCCAGCAGCTTGGACTTTTCTCCCCTCCACTTT.

V and J are TRBV19 and TRBJ2-5; 10 bases are a match to TRBD2. Per the germline V gene, CDR1 is LNHDA and CDR2 is SQIVND (reference sequence). The CDR3 consists of 15 residues. J gave up 1 base and V 6 bases, and 5 bases lay outside the gene matches. DNA for the CDR3: TGTGCCAGTAGGTCGGTAGCGGGAGGCCAAGAGACCCAGTACTTC. Protein product: CASRSVAGGQETQYF.

The V gene is TRBV9, the J gene TRBJ2-3, with TRBD2 matching 11 bases. Germline CDR1 reads SGDLS; CDR2 reads YYNGEE. This CDR3 contains 15 residues. The V gene end was trimmed by 0 bases and the J gene end by 4 bases; junction bases not matched to a gene: 1. The CDR3 DNA reads as TGTGCCAGCAGCGTAGTTAGCGGGGGGGCAGATACGCAGTATTTT. Translated: CASSVVSGGADTQYF.

The V and J genes are TRBV27 and TRBJ2-7; 8 nucleotides align to TRBD1. The germline gives CDR1 MNHEY, CDR2 SMNVEV (reference sequence). V was pared by 8 bases and J by 1 base, with 10 bases of the junction left unmatched. The CDR3 covers 15 residues. CDR3 region: CASSPDRATSYEQYF. DNA for the CDR3: TGTGCCAGCTCCCCGGACAGGGCTACATCCTACGAGCAGTACTTC.